This T cell receptor (beta chain) was documented in a study of Graves' ophthalmopathy and Graves' hyperthyroidism. From RNA, the CDR3 regions of TCR beta chains were amplified and sequenced. The workflow started with a first-round RT-PCR run with HTBI primers and then moved on to a second-round multiplex PCR. MiXCR, run by TCRdb on the multiplex PCR reads, gives a single entry per CDR3 protein. The profile covers 210,000 or so distinct CDR3 sequences, with around 28% appearing a single time and 8.5% to 9.5% taken by the ten largest. This clonotype came up many times. Trimming pared 5 bases from V and 6 bases from J, leaving 16 bases between. The length of the CDR3 is 14 residues. The germline V gene encodes CDR1 MNHEY and CDR2 SMNVEV (reference sequence).

This TCR derives from a man aged 50-59 years with Graves' ophthalmopathy. The rearrangement links TRBV27 to TRBJ1-1; D is uncertain. The source material was peripheral blood. The CDR3 spells CASSGFEGRSEAFF. In DNA, the CDR3 is TGTGCCAGCAGTGGGTTCGAGGGTAGGTCTGAAGCTTTCTTT.